A single sample is the source of the 25 T cell receptor beta chains below, sequenced in a study of blood T cell repertoires in COVID-19. Assay: immunoSEQ multiplex PCR; the TCRdb copy retains only in-frame clones and omits some. The sample contains some 47,000 clones, about 82% of which appear only once. Sequencing was done on a sample of peripheral blood. The receptors were gathered from a woman aged 60 to 75 with acute or convalescent COVID-19.

This clone has just one count. V usage is TRBV29-1 and J usage is TRBJ1-4; TRBD1 agrees at 8 bases. This CDR3 region has 14 residues. Germline V gives CDR1 SQVTM, CDR2 ANQGSEA. V shed 5 bases, J shed 5 bases, and the junction held 7 bases outside the gene matches. DNA for the CDR3: TGCAGCGTTACCCGGACAGGGAAGAATGAAAAACTGTTTTTT. It encodes CSVTRTGKNEKLFF.

This clone was counted between two and nine times. V is TRBV30 and J is TRBJ1-2; D is unclear. Per the germline V gene, CDR1 is GTSNPN and CDR2 is SVGIG (reference sequence). Trimming pared 4 bases from V and 10 bases from J, leaving 10 bases between. This CDR3 comprises 10 residues. In DNA form, the CDR3 reads TGTGCCTGGATGGCAGGAACCTACACCTTC. Translated, it gives CAWMAGTYTF.

This chain connects TRBV10-3 to TRBJ2-7, with TRBD2 identical over 8 bases. The CDR3 extends over 13 amino acids. J lost 5 bases, V lost 8 bases, and 8 bases had no gene match. Germline V gives CDR1 ENHRY, CDR2 SYGVKD. The CDR3 loop reads CAIRTGGTDEQYF. CDR3 in DNA: TGTGCCATCCGCACGGGAGGGACCGACGAGCAGTACTTC.

This chain uses TRBV6-6 with TRBJ1-1; 12 bases agree with TRBD1. Per the germline V gene, CDR1 is MNHNY and CDR2 is SVGAGI (reference sequence). This CDR3 is 16 amino acids long. V gave up 6 bases and J gave up 3 bases; unmatched junction bases: 8. CDR3 nucleotide sequence: TGTGCCAGCAGCCCCCCGAGGGACAGGGGGCACACTGAAGCTTTCTTT. It specifies CASSPPRDRGHTEAFF.

The chain is built from TRBV7-8 and TRBJ2-1; 12 nucleotides line up with TRBD2. J lost 9 bases, V lost 4 bases, and 10 bases had no gene match. This CDR3 has 16 residues. CDR1 SGHVS and CDR2 FQNEAQ come from the germline V gene. The CDR3 loop is CASSSTSGGNGGEQFF. Here the CDR3 DNA reads TGTGCCAGCAGCTCTACTAGCGGGGGGAACGGAGGTGAGCAGTTCTTC.

CDR3 residues: CASSMVGFHGYTF. The CDR3 nucleotides are TGTGCCAGTAGTATGGTCGGGTTCCATGGCTACACCTTC. The chain carries TRBV19 and TRBJ1-2, with D uncertain. Per the germline V gene, CDR1 is LNHDA and CDR2 is SQIVND (reference sequence). The CDR3 totals 13 residues. Trimming left V 3 bases short and J 6 bases short, with 11 bases between.

The chain is built from TRBV27 and TRBJ1-1, with 9 bases that match TRBD1. The V gene's germline CDR1 is MNHEY and CDR2 SMNVEV (reference sequence). CDR3 length equals 15 residues. Losses at the gene ends were 5 bases for V and 4 bases for J; bases not matched to a gene: 8. The CDR3: CASSKLQGAVTEAFF. CDR3 in DNA: TGTGCCAGCAGTAAATTACAGGGGGCCGTCACTGAAGCTTTCTTT.

This sequence joins TRBV2 and TRBJ2-7, with 10 nucleotides matching TRBD1. Germline CDR1 SNHLY, CDR2 FYNNEI. This CDR3 has 14 residues. With V trimmed by 5 bases and J by 7 bases, 8 bases remained unmatched. The CDR3 DNA follows: TGTGCCAGCAGTCAAGGACAGGGGGTACGGGAGCAGTACTTC. It is translated as CASSQGQGVREQYF.

The V call is TRBV7-6, the J call TRBJ1-3; 7 bases map to TRBD1. The J segment lost 10 bases and the V segment lost 1 base, leaving 7 bases of the junction unmatched. The CDR3 consists of 14 residues. Germline assignment: CDR1 SGHVS and CDR2 FNYEAQ. DNA of the CDR3: TGTGCCAGCAGCTTAGAACCACAGGGGACAACCATATATTTT. Its translation: CASSLEPQGTTIYF. Together with reference TRBV7-6 and TRBJ1-3, the CDR3 gives the full variable domain: GAGVSQSPRYKVTKRGQDVALRCDPISGHVSLYWYRQALGQGPEFLTYFNYEAQQDKSGLPNDRFSAERPEGSISTLTIQRTEQRDSAMYRCASSLEPQGTTIYFGEGSWLTVV.

The chain combines TRBV19 with TRBJ2-3; D call uncertain. CDR3 length: 15 residues. V was pared by 5 bases and J by 0 bases, with 12 bases between. CDR1 is LNHDA and CDR2 is SQIVND in the germline V gene (reference sequence). The CDR3 protein is CASSATRVSTDTQYF. CDR3 DNA: TGTGCCAGTAGTGCCACTCGGGTCAGCACAGATACGCAGTATTTT. The full variable domain, rest sourced from reference TRBV19 and TRBJ2-3, is DGGITQSPKYLFRKEGQNVTLSCEQNLNHDAMYWYRQDPGQGLRLIYYSQIVNDFQKGDIAEGYSVSREKKESFPLTVTSAQKNPTAFYLCASSATRVSTDTQYFGPGTRLTVL.

This clone has only one observation. The chain combines TRBV28 with TRBJ1-1; maybe TRBD1 (5 bases). The CDR3 is 13 amino acids. Trimming removed 9 bases at V and 1 base at J, with 12 bases between. The germline V gene has CDR1 MDHEN and CDR2 SYDVKM. The CDR3 sequence: CASFTGQNTEAFF. CDR3 bases: TGTGCCAGTTTCACCGGACAGAACACTGAAGCTTTCTTT.

The chain combines TRBV15 with TRBJ2-7, with D possibly being TRBD2 (6 bases). Germline V lookup: CDR1 LNHNV, CDR2 YYDKDF (reference sequence). Trimming took off 5 bases at V and 4 bases at J, with 21 bases between the two ends. The CDR3 loop spans 16 amino acids. The CDR3 loop is CATSGTGTRTRYEQYF. In nucleotides, the CDR3 is TGTGCCACCAGCGGAACCGGGACTCGAACGCGGTACGAGCAGTACTTC.

The chain employs TRBV21-1 and TRBJ2-3; the D segment call TRBD1 is taken from the table without a DNA check. TRBV21-1 is annotated as a pseudogene. The CDR3 runs 17 residues. CDR3 bases: TGTGCCAGCAGCAAAGGGGGCCCCTACCCTCCCACAGATACGCAGTATTTT. It specifies CASSKGGPYPPTDTQYF.

This clone was observed a handful of times. The chain employs TRBV7-8 and TRBJ1-2, with 7 positions matching TRBD1. Germline V gives CDR1 SGHVS, CDR2 FQNEAQ. Losses at the gene ends were 1 base for V and 7 bases for J; bases not matched to a gene: 12. CDR3 length equals 16 residues. CDR3 coding DNA: TGTGCCAGCAGCTTAGGGAGGGACAGCCGGGCAAGTGGCTACACCTTC. The encoded protein is CASSLGRDSRASGYTF.

This chain uses TRBV18 with TRBJ1-6; 7 bases are shared with TRBD1. Germline lookup yields CDR1 KGHSH and CDR2 LQKENI. The J segment lost 6 bases and the V segment lost 1 base, leaving 6 bases of the junction unmatched. The CDR3 covers 16 residues. CDR3 residues: CASSPRQGSTNSPLHF. DNA of the CDR3: TGTGCCAGCTCACCACGACAGGGTTCCACTAATTCACCCCTCCACTTT.

This chain links TRBV27 with TRBJ2-7; TRBD2 is a possible D gene (6 bases). This CDR3 is built from 11 residues. Trimming took 4 bases from V and 6 from J, leaving 7 bases between them. Germline CDR1 MNHEY, CDR2 SMNVEV (reference sequence). The CDR3 bases are TGTGCCAGCAGTTGGGACTCCGAGCAGTACTTC. Residues: CASSWDSEQYF.

The rearrangement joins TRBV6-1 to TRBJ1-5; D not certain. The length of the CDR3 is 15 residues. With 1 base removed from V and 1 base from J, the gap between germline ends came to 8 bases. The germline gives CDR1 MNHNS, CDR2 SASEGT. CDR3 coding DNA: TGTGCCAGCAGTGAAGGGCTCATGAGCAATCAGCCCCAGCATTTT. This sequence encodes CASSEGLMSNQPQHF.

This sequence joins TRBV7-6 and TRBJ2-5; 11 positions agree with TRBD2. Germline CDR1 and CDR2: SGHVS and FNYEAQ. Trimming removed 5 bases from V and 3 bases from J; junction bases left unmatched: 11. This CDR3 is built from 17 residues. The CDR3 DNA reads as TGTGCCAGCAGCCCGATTAGCGGGGGGGCGGGTAAAGAGACCCAGTACTTC. It yields the protein CASSPISGGAGKETQYF.

The CDR3 loop is CASSVQGIDTEAFF. In nucleotides, the CDR3 is TGTGCCAGCAGCGTCCAGGGTATCGACACTGAAGCTTTCTTT. The rearrangement uses TRBV9 and TRBJ1-1; D perhaps matches TRBD1 (5 bases). Trimming removed 2 bases from V and 3 bases from J, with 11 bases in between. The CDR3 runs to 14 residues. CDR1 is SGDLS, CDR2 YYNGEE, per germline.

The chain recombines TRBV25-1 with TRBJ1-2; TRBD1 aligns across 9 bases. This CDR3 is 11 amino acids long. V was pared by 8 bases and J by 6 bases, with 1 base of the junction left unmatched. Germline CDR1 is MGHDK and CDR2 is SYGVNS. CDR3 bases: TGTGCCAGCCGGACAGGGGATGGCTACACCTTC. It translates to CASRTGDGYTF.

This sequence joins TRBV20-1 and TRBJ1-1; no clear D. The V end was cut by 3 bases, the J end by 0 bases, with 11 bases between. CDR3 length equals 14 residues. The germline CDR1 and CDR2 sequences are DFQATT and SNEGSKA (reference sequence). This CDR3 is CSASAGSLNTEAFF. CDR3 in DNA: TGCAGTGCTAGTGCCGGTAGTCTGAACACTGAAGCTTTCTTT.

This clone was seen only once. The CDR3 is CASSLSSYGYTF. CDR3 bases: TGTGCCAGCAGTTTATCCAGCTATGGCTACACCTTC. This rearrangement joins TRBV12-3 or TRBV12-4 to TRBJ1-2; the D is unclear. This CDR3 is 12 amino acids long. The V end lost 2 bases, the J end lost 4 bases, and 5 bases lay between the germline ends.

The chain is built from TRBV18 and TRBJ2-1, with D possibly being TRBD2 (6 bases). Germline V lookup: CDR1 KGHSH, CDR2 LQKENI. V was pared by 0 bases and J by 7 bases, with 16 bases between. The CDR3 loop spans 16 amino acids. CDR3 nucleotides: TGTGCCAGCTCACCACCGGGCGGGGTGGCTAGGAATGAGCAGTTCTTC. Protein: CASSPPGGVARNEQFF. Using reference TRBV18 and TRBJ2-1 for the parts outside the CDR3, the full variable domain is NAGVMQNPRHLVRRRGQEARLRCSPMKGHSHVYWYRQLPEEGLKFMVYLQKENIIDESGMPKERFSAEFPKEGPSILRIQQVVRGDSAAYFCASSPPGGVARNEQFFGPGTRLTVL.

This chain links TRBV20-1 with TRBJ1-2; 10 bases fit TRBD1. Losses at the gene ends were 3 bases for V and 5 bases for J; bases not matched to a gene: 6. The CDR3 is made up of 14 amino acids. In germline, CDR1 is DFQATT, CDR2 SNEGSKA (reference sequence). The CDR3 spells CSASRGTGAYGYTF. The CDR3 nucleotides are TGCAGTGCTAGTCGTGGGACAGGGGCGTATGGCTACACCTTC.

The J gene is TRBJ2-5, the V gene TRBV5-1, with 8 bases identical to TRBD1. The CDR3 totals 15 residues. The V segment lost 4 bases and the J segment 5 bases; nucleotides outside the gene matches: 10. CDR1 SGHRS and CDR2 YFSETQ come from the germline V gene. CDR3 loop: CASSGGTGVGETQYF. As DNA, the CDR3 is TGCGCCAGCAGCGGGGGGACAGGAGTCGGGGAGACCCAGTACTTC. The full variable domain, its missing parts supplied by reference TRBV5-1 and TRBJ2-5, is KAGVTQTPRYLIKTRGQQVTLSCSPISGHRSVSWYQQTPGQGLQFLFEYFSETQRNKGNFPGRFSGRQFSNSRSEMNVSTLELGDSALYLCASSGGTGVGETQYFGPGTRLLVL.